The 23 T cell receptor beta chains given below trace back to one sample, sequenced in a study of B cell selection in AIRE deficiency. Only in-frame clones appear in the TCRdb table, and some are missing; sequencing was by immunoSEQ multiplex PCR. This repertoire shows over 15,000 clones, about 92% found once; its top ten account for over 0.8%. Regulatory T cells were sorted as CD4+CD25hiCD127low/negative. Sample: CD4+CD25+ Tregs sorted from PBMCs. These receptors were collected from a human donor in good health.

J is TRBJ1-3 and V is TRBV7-2; D ambiguous. Per germline, CDR1 SGHTA and CDR2 FQGNSA. The CDR3 covers 15 residues. Trimming pared 2 bases from V and 3 bases from J, leaving 11 bases between. This CDR3 reads CASSLRADLGNTIYF. In DNA form, the CDR3 reads TGTGCCAGCAGCTTACGGGCCGATCTTGGAAACACCATATATTTT. The complete variable domain, with remaining parts taken from reference TRBV7-2 and TRBJ1-3, reads GAGVSQSPSNKVTEKGKDVELRCDPISGHTALYWYRQSLGQGLEFLIYFQGNSAPDKSGLPSDRFSAERTGGSVSTLTIQRTQQEDSAVYLCASSLRADLGNTIYFGEGSWLTVV.

The rearrangement uses TRBV19 and TRBJ1-2, with D hard to call. The V gene lost 11 bases and the J gene lost 2 bases, with 12 bases spanning the gap. Germline V lookup: CDR1 LNHDA, CDR2 SQIVND (reference sequence). This CDR3 comprises 12 residues. CDR3 sequence reads: CAGSYRNYGYTF. DNA of the CDR3: TGTGCCGGATCCTATAGGAACTATGGCTACACCTTC.

This chain links TRBV7-2 with TRBJ2-3; perhaps TRBD2 as D (6 bases). The CDR3 spans 16 residues. The germline V gene has CDR1 SGHTA and CDR2 FQGNSA. V shed 2 bases and J shed 1 base, with 13 bases lying between them. This CDR3 is CASSLFGGAGTDTQYF. The CDR3 coding sequence is TGTGCCAGCAGCTTATTCGGGGGAGCCGGCACAGATACGCAGTATTTT.

The genes are TRBV19 and TRBJ1-1, with 9 bases aligning to TRBD1. With 8 bases clipped from V and 5 bases from J, the junction kept 6 bases outside the gene matches. This CDR3 contains 13 residues. Germline CDR1 LNHDA, CDR2 SQIVND (reference sequence). The CDR3 sequence: CASDRGAWTEAFF. The CDR3 DNA sequence: TGTGCCAGTGACAGGGGGGCTTGGACTGAAGCTTTCTTT.

This clone was observed a single time. This chain joins TRBV27 and TRBJ1-1; the match to TRBD1 covers 8 bases. The CDR3 runs 17 residues. The V gene's germline CDR1 is MNHEY and CDR2 SMNVEV (reference sequence). The ends lost 3 bases at V and 0 bases at J; junction bases unmatched: 9. CDR3 sequence: CASSFRQGRSMNTEAFF. As DNA, the CDR3 is TGTGCCAGCAGTTTCCGACAGGGGCGGTCTATGAACACTGAAGCTTTCTTT.

The chain joins TRBV18 to TRBJ2-7, with 7 bases fitting TRBD1. With 5 bases clipped from V and 3 bases from J, the junction kept 7 bases outside the gene matches. This CDR3 is 14 amino acids long. Germline-derived CDR1 and CDR2 are KGHSH and LQKENI. CDR3: CASSRGQGVYEQYF. The CDR3 DNA reads TGTGCCAGCTCAAGGGGGCAAGGTGTCTACGAGCAGTACTTC.

V usage is TRBV9 and J usage is TRBJ2-5; a possible D gene is TRBD2 (6 bases). CDR3 length equals 14 residues. Germline V gives CDR1 SGDLS, CDR2 YYNGEE. V was clipped by 2 bases and J by 1 base, with 9 bases between them. The CDR3 nucleotides read TGTGCCAGCAGCGTTTCCGGGAGCCAAGAGACCCAGTACTTC. Translated, it gives CASSVSGSQETQYF.

This rearrangement joins TRBV6-4 to TRBJ2-7, with TRBD1 matching over 8 bases. V shed 5 bases and J 9 bases; nucleotides not matched to a gene: 18. This CDR3 is 16 amino acids long. Germline CDR1 MRHNA, CDR2 SNTAGT. Here the CDR3 reads CASSIPHTRDRGWQYF. CDR3 in DNA: TGTGCCAGCAGTATCCCACATACAAGAGACAGGGGTTGGCAGTACTTC.

This chain joins TRBV9 and TRBJ1-6; D is unclear. The CDR3 length is 14 residues. Germline assignment: CDR1 SGDLS and CDR2 YYNGEE. V lost 0 bases and J 5 bases, leaving 6 bases between the germline ends. The CDR3 loop reads CASSVDHNNSPLHF. CDR3 bases: TGTGCCAGCAGCGTAGACCACAATAATTCACCCCTCCACTTT.

This clone was seen more than once but under ten times. J is TRBJ2-7 and V is TRBV5-4; 9 positions agree with TRBD2. The germline CDR1 and CDR2 sequences are SGHNT and YYREEE (reference sequence). The V segment lost 0 bases and the J segment 6 bases; nucleotides outside the gene matches: 10. The CDR3 totals 16 residues. The CDR3 sequence: CASSLVAGGPVSEQYF. The CDR3 DNA is TGTGCCAGCAGCTTGGTCGCGGGAGGGCCGGTAAGCGAGCAGTACTTC.

The chain is built from TRBV5-6 and TRBJ1-2; D possibly corresponds to TRBD1 (6 bases). Germline values: CDR1 SGHDT, CDR2 YYEEEE. V lost 1 base and J lost 3, with 10 bases in between. CDR3 length: 14 residues. CDR3 nucleotides: TGTGCCAGCAGCTTGTATGGGGGCGACTATGGCTACACCTTC. Translation gives CASSLYGGDYGYTF.

V is TRBV28 and J is TRBJ1-6; no reliable D call. From germline, CDR1 is MDHEN and CDR2 SYDVKM. V dropped 3 bases and J dropped 8 bases, with 11 bases sitting between them. CDR3 length equals 14 residues. The CDR3 loop reads CASSFGITHSPLHF. Here the CDR3 DNA reads TGTGCCAGCAGTTTCGGAATAACGCATTCACCCCTCCACTTT.

This clone has a handful of counts. The rearrangement links TRBV19 to TRBJ1-3; TRBD1 is a possible D gene (5 bases). The CDR3 runs 15 residues. Trimming removed 5 bases at V and 2 bases at J, with 13 bases between. The germline CDR1 and CDR2 sequences are LNHDA and SQIVND (reference sequence). The CDR3 region has the DNA TGTGCCAGTAGTGCTGGTGCAGGGACTGGAAACACCATATATTTT. It yields the protein CASSAGAGTGNTIYF.

This clone was recorded once. The V gene is TRBV9, the J gene TRBJ2-1; TRBD1 matches 7 bases. The CDR3 length is 15 residues. Germline CDR1 reads SGDLS; CDR2 reads YYNGEE. With V trimmed by 4 bases and J by 3 bases, 7 bases remained unmatched. CDR3 nucleotides: TGTGCCAGCAGCCCCCGACAGGGTGTCTACAATGAGCAGTTCTTC. It translates to CASSPRQGVYNEQFF. Full variable domain (rest looked up from reference TRBV9 and TRBJ2-1): DSGVTQTPKHLITATGQRVTLRCSPRSGDLSVYWYQQSLDQGLQFLIQYYNGEERAKGNILERFSAQQFPDLHSELNLSSLELGDSALYFCASSPRQGVYNEQFFGPGTRLTVL.

The chain carries TRBV10-2 and TRBJ2-3; D not certain. The CDR3 loop spans 13 amino acids. Germline CDR1 and CDR2: WSHSY and SAAADI. V was trimmed by 6 bases and J by 5 bases, leaving 12 bases between them. Here the CDR3 reads CASRKLRRDTQYF. The CDR3 DNA sequence: TGCGCCAGCAGGAAACTACGGCGAGATACGCAGTATTTT.

The V and J genes are TRBV10-3 and TRBJ2-5; D might be TRBD1 or TRBD2, each matching 5 bases. CDR1 and CDR2 from the germline V gene are ENHRY and SYGVKD. This CDR3 comprises 14 residues. V was clipped by 2 bases and J by 4 bases, with 11 bases between them. CDR3 amino acids: CAISEVRGGETQYF. Here the CDR3 DNA reads TGTGCCATCAGTGAGGTACGGGGCGGAGAGACCCAGTACTTC.

The rearrangement joins TRBV11-2 to TRBJ2-1; the D gene is possibly TRBD2 (5 bases). The CDR3 length is 15 residues. The germline gives CDR1 SGHAT, CDR2 FQNNGV. With 5 bases removed from V and 6 bases from J, the gap between germline ends came to 17 bases. The CDR3 loop is CASSPSWARSNEQFF. The CDR3 nucleotides read TGTGCCAGCAGCCCTAGCTGGGCGCGATCCAATGAGCAGTTCTTC.

The DNA for the CDR3 is TGTGCCACCAGCTCCCTTGGTGAAAGATACAATGAGCAGTTCTTC. Its protein product is CATSSLGERYNEQFF. The chain combines TRBV15 with TRBJ2-1; D gene uncertain. The V and J ends lost 5 bases and 4 bases respectively, with 15 bases between them. CDR3 length: 15 residues. Per the germline V gene, CDR1 is LNHNV and CDR2 is YYDKDF (reference sequence).

This chain uses TRBV28 with TRBJ1-1; D may be TRBD1 (6 bases). The CDR3 runs 14 residues. V dropped 5 bases and J dropped 3 bases, with 13 bases sitting between them. Germline lookup yields CDR1 MDHEN and CDR2 SYDVKM. This chain's CDR3 is CASSPLGGYTEAFF. CDR3 nucleotide sequence: TGTGCCAGCAGTCCTCTGGGGGGCTACACTGAAGCTTTCTTT. Drawing the rest from reference TRBV28 and TRBJ1-1, the complete variable domain is DVKVTQSSRYLVKRTGEKVFLECVQDMDHENMFWYRQDPGLGLRLIYFSYDVKMKEKGDIPEGYSVSREKKERFSLILESASTNQTSMYLCASSPLGGYTEAFFGQGTRLTVV.

The rearrangement links TRBV7-2 to TRBJ1-4, with unresolved D. V lost 5 bases to trimming and J lost 4 bases, with 14 bases between them. The CDR3 has 15 residues. CDR1 is SGHTA and CDR2 is FQGNSA in the germline V gene. This CDR3 reads CASSPGLDRNEKLFF. CDR3 bases: TGTGCCAGCAGCCCAGGACTTGACCGTAATGAAAAACTGTTTTTT.

The chain combines TRBV28 with TRBJ1-1; D is perhaps TRBD1 (5 bases). The germline V gene encodes CDR1 MDHEN and CDR2 SYDVKM. V gave up 3 bases and J gave up 10 bases, with 12 bases separating them. The CDR3 sequence is 12 residues long. CDR3 region: CASSFARGVAFF. The CDR3 region has the DNA TGTGCCAGCAGTTTCGCCCGAGGGGTAGCTTTCTTT. The complete variable domain, with remaining parts taken from reference TRBV28 and TRBJ1-1, reads DVKVTQSSRYLVKRTGEKVFLECVQDMDHENMFWYRQDPGLGLRLIYFSYDVKMKEKGDIPEGYSVSREKKERFSLILESASTNQTSMYLCASSFARGVAFFGQGTRLTVV.

This rearrangement joins TRBV18 to TRBJ2-3, with D unresolved. Germline V CDR1 and CDR2: KGHSH, LQKENI. V was clipped by 6 bases and J by 6 bases, with 10 bases between them. CDR3 length equals 12 residues. The CDR3 bases are TGTGCCAGCTCGCGTCCTAGGGATACGCAGTATTTT. Its translation is CASSRPRDTQYF. Full variable domain (rest looked up from reference TRBV18 and TRBJ2-3): NAGVMQNPRHLVRRRGQEARLRCSPMKGHSHVYWYRQLPEEGLKFMVYLQKENIIDESGMPKERFSAEFPKEGPSILRIQQVVRGDSAAYFCASSRPRDTQYFGPGTRLTVL.

In its sample, this clone was seen once. V usage is TRBV10-3 and J usage is TRBJ2-7; 7 bases align to TRBD2. Germline loops: CDR1 ENHRY, CDR2 SYGVKD. The CDR3 runs to 15 residues. Trimming removed 9 bases from V and 0 bases from J; junction bases left unmatched: 11. CDR3 protein: CAISPLAAFSYEQYF. Written as DNA, the CDR3 is TGTGCCATTAGTCCCCTAGCGGCCTTCTCCTACGAGCAGTACTTC.